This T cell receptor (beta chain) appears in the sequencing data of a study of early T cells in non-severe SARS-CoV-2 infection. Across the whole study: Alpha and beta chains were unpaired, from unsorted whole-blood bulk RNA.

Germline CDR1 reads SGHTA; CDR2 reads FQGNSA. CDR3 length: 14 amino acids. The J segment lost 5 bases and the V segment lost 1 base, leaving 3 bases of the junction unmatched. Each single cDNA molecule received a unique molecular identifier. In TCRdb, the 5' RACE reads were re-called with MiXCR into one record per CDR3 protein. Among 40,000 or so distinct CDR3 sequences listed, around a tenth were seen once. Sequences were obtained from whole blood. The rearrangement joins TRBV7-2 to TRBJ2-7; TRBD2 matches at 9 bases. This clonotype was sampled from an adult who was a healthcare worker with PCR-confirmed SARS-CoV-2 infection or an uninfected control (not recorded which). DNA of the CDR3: TGTGCCAGCAGCTTAGGGGGACTAGCAGACGAGCAGTACTTC. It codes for CASSLGGLADEQYF.